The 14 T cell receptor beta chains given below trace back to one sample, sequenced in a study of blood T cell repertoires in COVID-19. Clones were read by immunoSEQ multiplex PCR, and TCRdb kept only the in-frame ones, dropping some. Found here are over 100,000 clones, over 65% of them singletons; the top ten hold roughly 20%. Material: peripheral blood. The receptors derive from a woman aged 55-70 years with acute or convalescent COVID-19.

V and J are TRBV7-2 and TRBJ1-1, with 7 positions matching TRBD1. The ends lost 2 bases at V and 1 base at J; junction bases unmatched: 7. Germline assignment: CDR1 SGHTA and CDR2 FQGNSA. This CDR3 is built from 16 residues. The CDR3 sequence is CASSLNPGGPNTEAFF. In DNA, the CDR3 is TGTGCCAGCAGCTTAAACCCAGGGGGACCGAACACTGAAGCTTTCTTT. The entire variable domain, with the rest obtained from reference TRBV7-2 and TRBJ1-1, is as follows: GAGVSQSPSNKVTEKGKDVELRCDPISGHTALYWYRQSLGQGLEFLIYFQGNSAPDKSGLPSDRFSAERTGGSVSTLTIQRTQQEDSAVYLCASSLNPGGPNTEAFFGQGTRLTVV.

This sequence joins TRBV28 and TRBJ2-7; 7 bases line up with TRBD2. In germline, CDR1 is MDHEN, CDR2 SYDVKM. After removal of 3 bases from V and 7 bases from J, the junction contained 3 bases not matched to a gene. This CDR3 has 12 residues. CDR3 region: CASSFGGEEQYF. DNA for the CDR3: TGTGCCAGCAGTTTTGGGGGGGAAGAGCAGTACTTC.

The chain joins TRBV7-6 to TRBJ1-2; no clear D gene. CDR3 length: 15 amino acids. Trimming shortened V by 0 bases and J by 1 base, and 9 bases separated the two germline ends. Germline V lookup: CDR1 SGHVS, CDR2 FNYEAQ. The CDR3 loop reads CASSLAPPSNYGYTF. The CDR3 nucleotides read TGTGCCAGCAGCTTAGCCCCCCCGAGTAACTATGGCTACACCTTC.

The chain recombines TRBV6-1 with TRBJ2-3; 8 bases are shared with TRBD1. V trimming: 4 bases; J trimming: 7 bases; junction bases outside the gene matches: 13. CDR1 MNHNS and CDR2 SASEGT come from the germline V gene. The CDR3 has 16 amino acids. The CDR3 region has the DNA TGTGCCAGCAGTGGGGCTGTGACAGGGGTAAGAAATACGCAGTATTTT. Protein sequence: CASSGAVTGVRNTQYF.

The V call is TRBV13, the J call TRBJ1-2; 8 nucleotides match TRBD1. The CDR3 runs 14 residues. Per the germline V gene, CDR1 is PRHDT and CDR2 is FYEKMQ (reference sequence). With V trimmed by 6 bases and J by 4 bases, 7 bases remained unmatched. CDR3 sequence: CASRRQGLGYGYTF. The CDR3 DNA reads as TGTGCCAGCAGGCGACAGGGGTTAGGCTATGGCTACACCTTC.

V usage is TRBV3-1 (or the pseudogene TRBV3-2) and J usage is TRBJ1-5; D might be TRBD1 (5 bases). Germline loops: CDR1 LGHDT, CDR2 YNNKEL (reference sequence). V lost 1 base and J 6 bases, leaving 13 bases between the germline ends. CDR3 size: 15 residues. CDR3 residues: CASSQGKGVSQPQHF. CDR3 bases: TGTGCCAGCAGCCAAGGCAAAGGGGTGAGTCAGCCCCAGCATTTT.

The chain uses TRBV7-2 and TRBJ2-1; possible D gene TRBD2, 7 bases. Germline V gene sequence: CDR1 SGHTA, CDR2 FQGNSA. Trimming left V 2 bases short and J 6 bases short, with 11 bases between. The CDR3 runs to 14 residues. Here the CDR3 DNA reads TGTGCCAGCAGCTTATACGGGGGGCCCAATGAGCAGTTCTTC. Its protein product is CASSLYGGPNEQFF. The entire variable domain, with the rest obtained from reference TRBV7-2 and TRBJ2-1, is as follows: GAGVSQSPSNKVTEKGKDVELRCDPISGHTALYWYRQSLGQGLEFLIYFQGNSAPDKSGLPSDRFSAERTGGSVSTLTIQRTQQEDSAVYLCASSLYGGPNEQFFGPGTRLTVL.

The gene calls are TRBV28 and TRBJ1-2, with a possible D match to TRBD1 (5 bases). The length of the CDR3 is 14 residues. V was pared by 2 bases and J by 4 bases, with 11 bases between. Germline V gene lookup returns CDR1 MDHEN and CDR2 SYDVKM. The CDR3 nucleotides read TGTGCCAGCAGTTTAACGGGGGAGTTCTATGGCTACACCTTC. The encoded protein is CASSLTGEFYGYTF.

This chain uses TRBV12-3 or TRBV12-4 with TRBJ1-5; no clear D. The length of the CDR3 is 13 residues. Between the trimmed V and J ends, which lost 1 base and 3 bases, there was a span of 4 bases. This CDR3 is CASSLGANQPQHF. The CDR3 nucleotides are TGTGCCAGCAGTTTAGGGGCCAATCAGCCCCAGCATTTT.

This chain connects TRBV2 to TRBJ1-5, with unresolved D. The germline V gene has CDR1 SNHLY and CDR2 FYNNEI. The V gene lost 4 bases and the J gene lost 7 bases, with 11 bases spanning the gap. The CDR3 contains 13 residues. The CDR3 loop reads CASSGGVVQPQHF. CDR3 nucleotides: TGTGCCAGCAGTGGGGGAGTGGTACAGCCCCAGCATTTT.

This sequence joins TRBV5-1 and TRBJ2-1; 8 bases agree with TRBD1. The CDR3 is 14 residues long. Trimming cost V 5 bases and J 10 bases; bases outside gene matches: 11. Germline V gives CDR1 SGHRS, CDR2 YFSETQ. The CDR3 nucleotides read TGCGCCAGCAGTTCCGGGACAGGACGTCTGGAGCAGTTCTTC. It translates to CASSSGTGRLEQFF.

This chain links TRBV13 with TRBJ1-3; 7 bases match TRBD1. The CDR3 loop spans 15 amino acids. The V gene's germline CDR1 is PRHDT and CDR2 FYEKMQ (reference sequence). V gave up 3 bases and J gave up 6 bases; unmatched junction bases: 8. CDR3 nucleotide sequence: TGTGCCAGCAGCTTGACGGACAGGTCCCCAAACACCATATATTTT. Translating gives CASSLTDRSPNTIYF.

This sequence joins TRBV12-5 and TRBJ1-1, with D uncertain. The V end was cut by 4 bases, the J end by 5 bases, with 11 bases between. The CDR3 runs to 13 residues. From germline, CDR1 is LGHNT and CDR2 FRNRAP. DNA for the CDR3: TGTGCTAGTGGTTCAGGAGGTTCGACTGAAGCTTTCTTT. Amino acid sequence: CASGSGGSTEAFF.

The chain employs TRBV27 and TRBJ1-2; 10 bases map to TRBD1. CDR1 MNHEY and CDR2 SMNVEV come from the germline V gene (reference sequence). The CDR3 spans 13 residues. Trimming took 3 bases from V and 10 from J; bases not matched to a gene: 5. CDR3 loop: CASSFAGTGAYTF. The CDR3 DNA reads TGTGCCAGCAGTTTTGCCGGGACAGGGGCCTACACCTTC.